This T cell receptor beta chain was retrieved from a study of T cell changes during pregnancy in multiple sclerosis. Clones were sequenced by immunoSEQ multiplex PCR, and TCRdb holds only the in-frame ones, with some missing. The sample consists of tens of thousands of clones, more than 75% of them appearing once. J gave up 4 bases and V 4 bases, and 4 bases lay outside the gene matches. Germline assignment: CDR1 SGHDT and CDR2 YYEEEE. The CDR3 is 13 amino acids. This rearrangement joins TRBV5-6 to TRBJ2-7; 8 nucleotides agree with TRBD2. The material sequenced was peripheral blood, taken in the first trimester of pregnancy. This receptor was obtained from a female donor in good health, enrolled as a control in a pregnancy study. The CDR3 bases are TGTGCCAGCAGCATAGGACTAGCATACGAGCAGTACTTC. It yields the protein CASSIGLAYEQYF.